The 20 T cell receptor beta chains below all came from one sample that was sequenced in a study of T cell repertoires in cytomegalovirus infection. MiXCR, applied by TCRdb to the reads, yields one record per CDR3 protein. Of roughly 760,000 distinct CDR3 sequences in the sample, 35% are singletons; the top ten hold around 2.8%. The material sequenced was PBMCs. These receptor sequences come from a human donor in good health (CMV status not recorded). Some clones in this sample may be carry-over from other donors' samples.

Only a few counts were recorded for this clonotype. The chain joins TRBV28 to TRBJ2-6; D remains ambiguous. CDR1 and CDR2 (germline): MDHEN, SYDVKM. Trimming pared 6 bases from V and 3 bases from J, leaving 18 bases between. CDR3 length: 17 amino acids. The chain's CDR3 is CASRNTRASGGANVLTF. Written as DNA, the CDR3 is TGTGCCAGCAGGAACACCCGGGCATCAGGTGGGGCCAACGTCCTGACTTTC. The entire variable domain, with the rest obtained from reference TRBV28 and TRBJ2-6, is as follows: DVKVTQSSRYLVKRTGEKVFLECVQDMDHENMFWYRQDPGLGLRLIYFSYDVKMKEKGDIPEGYSVSREKKERFSLILESASTNQTSMYLCASRNTRASGGANVLTFGAGSRLTVL.

This clonotype was observed once. This chain uses TRBV20-1 with TRBJ1-1, with D perhaps TRBD1 (5 bases). V dropped 3 bases and J dropped 3 bases, with 17 bases sitting between them. Germline values: CDR1 DFQATT, CDR2 SNEGSKA (reference sequence). The CDR3 is made up of 15 amino acids. CDR3 sequence: CSASPPGGAHTEAFF. The CDR3 nucleotides read TGCAGTGCTAGCCCCCCCGGCGGGGCCCACACTGAAGCTTTCTTT.

This chain links TRBV7-9 with TRBJ2-1, with TRBD2 as a possible D gene (5 bases). Germline V gives CDR1 SEHNR, CDR2 FQNEAQ (reference sequence). V shed 5 bases and J shed 9 bases, with 14 bases lying between them. CDR3 length: 13 residues. This CDR3 reads CASSGRGWGEQFF. In DNA, the CDR3 is TGTGCCAGCAGCGGACGAGGGTGGGGTGAGCAGTTCTTC.

This clonotype turned up a few times. The rearrangement uses TRBV29-1 and TRBJ1-1; no reliable D call. Germline CDR1 is SQVTM and CDR2 is ANQGSEA. The CDR3 totals 14 residues. V lost 4 bases and J 5 bases, leaving 17 bases between the germline ends. CDR3 bases: TGCAGCGTTGCGGTCGGGAGTACGGAGACTGAAGCTTTCTTT. Protein product: CSVAVGSTETEAFF.

The gene calls are TRBV7-8 and TRBJ1-6, with 7 bases matching TRBD1. Per the germline V gene, CDR1 is SGHVS and CDR2 is FQNEAQ. The CDR3 has 15 residues. Trimming at V came to 4 bases and at J to 7 bases, leaving 7 bases not matched to a gene. The CDR3 reads CASSWTGTLNSPLHF. Here the CDR3 DNA reads TGTGCCAGCAGCTGGACAGGAACTCTCAATTCACCCCTCCACTTT.

Remarks on this clonotype: A read error may produce the germline difference seen at one junction end. The V gene is TRBV7-2, the J gene TRBJ1-4, with D unresolved. The V gene's germline CDR1 is SGHTA and CDR2 FQGNSA. CDR3 length: 16 amino acids. CDR3 amino acids: CASSPWGNEFGEKLFF. The DNA for the CDR3 is TGTGCAAGCAGCCCGTGGGGTAACGAATTTGGTGAAAAACTGTTTTTT.

This chain uses TRBV5-4 with TRBJ1-1, with D perhaps TRBD1 (5 bases). Trimming removed 0 bases at V and 5 bases at J, with 14 bases between. Germline V gene lookup returns CDR1 SGHNT and CDR2 YYREEE (reference sequence). The CDR3 has 15 residues. The CDR3 sequence: CASSLDGGGVTEAFF. CDR3 DNA: TGTGCCAGCAGCTTGGATGGGGGGGGGGTAACTGAAGCTTTCTTT.

V is TRBV5-6 and J is TRBJ1-2; possibly TRBD1 for D (6 bases). Germline V gene data show CDR1 as SGHDT and CDR2 as YYEEEE. The ends were cut back, 4 bases at V and 8 bases at J, with 15 bases in the middle. The CDR3 spans 13 residues. The CDR3 region is CASSPQGIGGYTF. CDR3 coding DNA: TGTGCCAGCAGCCCACAGGGAATTGGGGGCTACACCTTC.

The sample holds many counts of this clonotype. V and J are TRBV7-2 and TRBJ2-5, with 8 bases identical to TRBD2. CDR3 length equals 15 residues. Per the germline V gene, CDR1 is SGHTA and CDR2 is FQGNSA. Trimming cost V 2 bases and J 5 bases; bases outside gene matches: 7. CDR3 sequence (DNA): TGTGCCAGCAGCTTACGGGCGGGGGGTTGGGAGACCCAGTACTTC. It is translated as CASSLRAGGWETQYF. The full variable domain, rest sourced from reference TRBV7-2 and TRBJ2-5, is GAGVSQSPSNKVTEKGKDVELRCDPISGHTALYWYRQSLGQGLEFLIYFQGNSAPDKSGLPSDRFSAERTGGSVSTLTIQRTQQEDSAVYLCASSLRAGGWETQYFGPGTRLLVL.

V is TRBV28 and J is TRBJ2-1; 11 nucleotides line up with TRBD1. The CDR3 is 15 residues long. V shed 10 bases and J 6 bases; nucleotides not matched to a gene: 11. Germline CDR1 is MDHEN and CDR2 is SYDVKM. CDR3: CANGQGAAPLNEQFF. The CDR3 region has the DNA TGTGCCAATGGACAGGGGGCGGCTCCCCTCAATGAGCAGTTCTTC.

On this clonotype itself: The conserved phenylalanine or tryptophan is not found at the CDR3 terminus, so this likely reflects a read error. Because the CDR3's place on the DNA is in doubt, the DNA is left out and the CDR3 is given as listed by TCRdb. V gene TRBV27 combines with J gene TRBJ2-3; the table's D call, TRBD1, has no DNA check behind it. With termini counted, the CDR3 has 11 amino acids. The germline V gene has CDR1 MNHEY and CDR2 SMNVEV (reference sequence). The CDR3: CASRGADTQEG.

This clonotype was counted between two and nine times. The V call is TRBV4-2, the J call TRBJ2-7; 7 bases map to TRBD1. V trimming: 3 bases; J trimming: 2 bases; junction bases outside the gene matches: 7. Per the germline V gene, CDR1 is LGHNA and CDR2 is YNFKEQ. The CDR3 length is 15 residues. CDR3 region: CASSHVGTDTYEQYF. The DNA for the CDR3 is TGTGCCAGCAGCCATGTCGGGACAGATACCTACGAGCAGTACTTC.

Details on this clonotype: The junction shows a germline mismatch at one end, possibly a read error. The rearrangement joins TRBV7-2 to TRBJ2-5, with 9 bases matching TRBD1. The CDR3 is 15 amino acids. The germline V gene has CDR1 SGHTA and CDR2 FQGNSA. The CDR3 reads CASTEEQGAWETKYF. CDR3 nucleotide sequence: TGTGCCAGCACAGAAGAACAGGGGGCTTGGGAGACCAAGTACTTC.

This clonotype has only a few counts. The V call is TRBV27, the J call TRBJ2-1, with 11 bases that match TRBD2. The germline CDR1 and CDR2 sequences are MNHEY and SMNVEV (reference sequence). Unmatched junction bases numbered 9, after V lost 4 bases and J lost 7 bases. CDR3 length: 16 amino acids. Written as DNA, the CDR3 is TGTGCCAGCAGTTCTAGCGGGGGGAGCCCTTTTAATGAGCAGTTCTTC. Translating it yields CASSSSGGSPFNEQFF.

A word on this clonotype: Lacking the conserved final phenylalanine or tryptophan, this CDR3 likely reflects a read error. The chain carries TRBV19 and TRBJ1-4; D call uncertain. V dropped 7 bases and J dropped 5 bases, with 8 bases sitting between them. CDR3 length equals 12 residues. Germline values: CDR1 LNHDA, CDR2 SQIVND (reference sequence). CDR3 nucleotides: TGTGCCAGTAAGGTCAGGAATGAAAAACTGTTTTCT. Protein product: CASKVRNEKLFS.

V usage is TRBV25-1 and J usage is TRBJ2-5; perhaps TRBD1 as D (6 bases). Trimming cost V 3 bases and J 4 bases, with 21 bases left between them. CDR3 length equals 17 residues. Germline V lookup: CDR1 MGHDK, CDR2 SYGVNS. CDR3 bases: TGTGCCAGCAGTGATCCCACACAGGGTTTGGGGGCAGAGACCCAGTACTTC. The encoded protein is CASSDPTQGLGAETQYF.

Points on this clonotype: The junction and the germline gene differ at one end; a read error may be behind it. The chain links TRBV4-1 to TRBJ2-1, with 14 bases fitting TRBD2. CDR3 length: 16 residues. Per germline, CDR1 MGHRA and CDR2 YSYEKL. In nucleotides, the CDR3 is TGTGCCAGCAGCCAGACTAGCGGGAGGGCCACCCATGAGCAGTTCTTC. Translated, it gives CASSQTSGRATHEQFF.

At least ten counts were recorded for this clonotype. The gene calls are TRBV12-3 or TRBV12-4 and TRBJ2-5; D gene unclear. V was trimmed by 2 bases and J by 5 bases, leaving 3 bases between them. The CDR3 has 11 amino acids. CDR3: CASSLLETQYF. CDR3 nucleotide sequence: TGTGCCAGCAGTTTACTTGAGACCCAGTACTTC.

This clonotype was detected ten times or more. The CDR3 DNA is TGTGCCAGCAGCTTGTACGGACAGGGGGCAAACGAGCAGTACTTC. Translated: CASSLYGQGANEQYF. V usage is TRBV7-2 and J usage is TRBJ2-7, with 11 bases aligning to TRBD1. V was clipped by 3 bases and J by 5 bases; unmatched bases: 6. Germline values: CDR1 SGHTA, CDR2 FQGNSA. The CDR3 consists of 15 residues. Looking up the rest from reference TRBV7-2 and TRBJ2-7 gives the full variable domain: GAGVSQSPSNKVTEKGKDVELRCDPISGHTALYWYRQSLGQGLEFLIYFQGNSAPDKSGLPSDRFSAERTGGSVSTLTIQRTQQEDSAVYLCASSLYGQGANEQYFGPGTRLTVT.

J is TRBJ1-1 and V is TRBV12-3 or TRBV12-4; D ambiguous. Trimming left V 5 bases short and J 1 base short, with 14 bases between. CDR3 length equals 15 residues. CDR3 in DNA: TGTGCCAGCAGTCGCAGATTAGACACGAACACTGAAGCTTTCTTT. Translation gives CASSRRLDTNTEAFF.